Below, one T cell receptor beta chain is given with its context. Its specificity is unknown. The data were obtained in a study of vaccination effects on CD4 cells after COVID-19. Study findings and constraints: Marked clonal contraction of both clone types appeared late after vaccination. Few convalescent patients, and no early post-infection timepoints, were available to the study.

Sequencing was preceded by expansion of antigen-specific CD4+ T cells with viral peptide pools in the ViraFEST assay. An approximately ten-day culture period preceded the isolation of CD4+ T cells. Vaccine recipients, nucleocapsid antibody negative, had no prior SARS-CoV-2 infection. Cultures of fewer than 2.5 million PBMC per well contained 10 IU/ml IL-2 plus 10 ug/ml peptides. On day 3 and again on day 7, half the medium was replaced with IL-2 medium. There are 13 residues in the CDR3. Sequencing was performed with immunoSEQ multiplex PCR; in TCRdb, only in-frame clones are kept and a portion is missing. This sample has around 63,000 clones, with 60% to 80% found just once.

This material consisted of CD4+ T cells from PBMCs cultured with HCoV-OC43 spike peptides, taken before COVID-19 vaccination. As to subset: HCoV-OC43 spike overlapping peptide pool stimulation. The source of this sequence is a human donor who received a COVID-19 vaccine. The chain recombines TRBV21-1 with TRBJ1-1. TRBV21-1 is tagged as a pseudogene. For the CDR3, the DNA is TGTGCCAGCAGCCCGACTGGGAAAGGTGAAGCTTTCTTT. Translation gives CASSPTGKGEAFF.